This T cell receptor beta chain was profiled in a study of cytomegalovirus exposure and HLA in healthy donors. Whole-study findings and limits: Donors were assumed by presence/absence analyses to have roughly uniform sequencing depth. Most TCRs appeared rarely, but some public TCRs recurred in many donors.

This CDR3 has 15 residues. The germline gives CDR1 SGDLS, CDR2 YYNGEE. The V gene end was trimmed by 2 bases and the J gene end by 7 bases; junction bases not matched to a gene: 5. This clone was observed a handful of times. Its antigen is unknown. The PCR contained 60 Vbeta and 13 Jbeta primers. Generated by immunoSEQ multiplex PCR, the TCRdb table keeps only in-frame clones and is missing some. Here the sample spans about 120,000 clones, 60% to 80% being singletons. The chain couples TRBV9 to TRBJ1-6; TRBD1 aligns across 8 bases. This sequence was found in a man in his fifties in good health and CMV-seropositive. The sequenced sample was PBMCs. CDR3 protein: CASSVEGQANSPLHF. The CDR3 nucleotides are TGTGCCAGCAGCGTGGAGGGACAGGCGAATTCACCCCTCCACTTT.